A selection of T cell receptor beta chains follows, all from one sample in a study of cytomegalovirus exposure and HLA in healthy donors. Assay used: immunoSEQ multiplex PCR; TCRdb lists only in-frame clones, some missing. The repertoire holds 110,000 or so clones, with 82% as singletons. Sample: PBMCs. The receptors were gathered from a woman aged 18-30 years in good health and CMV-seronegative. Both conserved end residues are part of each CDR3. D genes are given only for firm matches. Not all rows give a size; the values are once, few, many and, for expanded clones, a class.

NA	13	NA	TRBV7-9	TRBJ2-5	TGTGCCAGCAGCTTCCAGTTTTTAGAGACCCAGTACTTC	CASSFQFLETQYF
NA	13	NA	TRBV7-6	TRBJ1-5	TGTGCCAGCAGCTTAGTAACAACCCAGCCCCAGCATTTT	CASSLVTTQPQHF
NA	14	NA	TRBV19	TRBJ2-7	TGTGCCAGTAGTATATCGACAGCCGCCTACGAGCAGTACTTC	CASSISTAAYEQYF
NA	14	NA	TRBV27	TRBJ1-1	TGTGCCAGCTCTAACTGGAGGCAGAACACTGAAGCTTTCTTT	CASSNWRQNTEAFF
NA	15	NA	TRBV11-2	TRBJ1-1	TGTGCCAGCAGCTTAGTGGGAGCGTATTACACTGAAGCTTTCTTT	CASSLVGAYYTEAFF
NA	14	NA	TRBV6-6	TRBJ2-2	TGTGCCAGCAAAGGCAGGGTAAACACCGGGGAGCTGTTTTTT	CASKGRVNTGELFF
once	17	TRBD2	TRBV13	TRBJ2-2	TGTGCCAGCAGCACCCCCGGGACTAGCGGGAGGGACGGGGAGCTGTTTTTT	CASSTPGTSGRDGELFF
NA	15	NA	TRBV7-2	TRBJ1-1	TGTGCCAGCAGCTTATCGAGAGGGGGGAACACTGAAGCTTTCTTT	CASSLSRGGNTEAFF
NA	14	TRBD2	TRBV19	TRBJ2-7	TGTGCCAGTAGTCTGGGACTAGCGGGAGACGAGCAGTACTTC	CASSLGLAGDEQYF
NA	13	NA	TRBV5-1	TRBJ1-1	TGCGCCAGCAGCTTGGCGGGGGACACTGAAGCTTTCTTT	CASSLAGDTEAFF
NA	14	TRBD1	TRBV19	TRBJ1-4	TGTGCCAGTAGCAGGACAGGGGATCGTGAAAAACTGTTTTTT	CASSRTGDREKLFF
few	14	NA	TRBV5-1	TRBJ2-1	TGCGCCAGCAGCCACACCGATGGTTACAATGAGCAGTTCTTC	CASSHTDGYNEQFF
once	15	NA	TRBV7-2	TRBJ2-1	TGTGCCAGCAGCTCCCGAGGCAGGGTTTCCAATGAGCAGTTCTTC	CASSSRGRVSNEQFF
few	16	TRBD1	TRBV7-8	TRBJ1-5	TGTGCCAGCAGCCCCTGGACAGGGAGAGTGGATCAGCCCCAGCATTTT	CASSPWTGRVDQPQHF
NA	14	NA	TRBV18	TRBJ1-5	TGTGCCAGCTCACCCAACAGGGTCAATCAGCCCCAGCATTTT	CASSPNRVNQPQHF
NA	14	NA	TRBV9	TRBJ1-5	TGTGCCAGCAGCGCCGGCCAGGTTAATCAGCCCCAGCATTTT	CASSAGQVNQPQHF
NA	16	NA	TRBV16	TRBJ2-4	TGTGCCAGCAGCCAATGGAGAGTTTTAGGCAAAAACATTCAGTACTTC	CASSQWRVLGKNIQYF
NA	15	NA	TRBV28	TRBJ2-2	TGTGCCAGCAGTTCACCCAACTATGGCGCCGGGGAGCTGTTTTTT	CASSSPNYGAGELFF
NA	13	NA	TRBV5-1	TRBJ1-4	TGCGCCAGCAGCTATGGGGCTGATGAAAAACTGTTTTTT	CASSYGADEKLFF
NA	13	TRBD1	TRBV28	TRBJ2-7	TGTGCCAGCCCTCGGCACAGGGGCTACGAGCAGTACTTC	CASPRHRGYEQYF
NA	15	NA	TRBV9	TRBJ1-4	TGTGCCAGCAGCTCCCGCAGCGGACTGAATGAAAAACTGTTTTTT	CASSSRSGLNEKLFF
NA	14	TRBD1	TRBV7-2	TRBJ1-2	TGTGCCAGCACCCGGGACAGGGGGAACTATGGCTACACCTTC	CASTRDRGNYGYTF
NA	13	NA	TRBV9	TRBJ1-3	TGTGCCAGCAGCGCAGGGTATGGAAACACCATATATTTT	CASSAGYGNTIYF
NA	11	NA	TRBV11-2	TRBJ2-2	TGTGCCACCCGCGTGACCGGGGAGCTGTTTTTT	CATRVTGELFF